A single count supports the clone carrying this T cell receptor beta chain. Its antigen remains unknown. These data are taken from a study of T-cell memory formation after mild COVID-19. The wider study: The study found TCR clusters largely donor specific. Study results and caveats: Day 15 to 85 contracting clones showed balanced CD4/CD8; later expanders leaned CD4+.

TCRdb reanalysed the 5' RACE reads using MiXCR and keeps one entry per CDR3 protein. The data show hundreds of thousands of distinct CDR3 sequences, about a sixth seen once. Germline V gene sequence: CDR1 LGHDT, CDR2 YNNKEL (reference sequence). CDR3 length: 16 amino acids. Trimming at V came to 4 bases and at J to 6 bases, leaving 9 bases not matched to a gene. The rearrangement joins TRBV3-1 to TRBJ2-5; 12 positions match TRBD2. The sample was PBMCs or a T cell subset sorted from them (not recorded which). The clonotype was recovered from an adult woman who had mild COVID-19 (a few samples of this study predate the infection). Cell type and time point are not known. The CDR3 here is CASSPASGGAVKTQYF. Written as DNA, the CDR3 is TGTGCCAGCAGCCCCGCTAGCGGGGGGGCCGTAAAGACCCAGTACTTC.